This T cell receptor (beta chain) derives from a study of glioma-infiltrating T cells after dendritic cell vaccination. Only in-frame clones appear in the TCRdb table, and some are missing; sequencing was by immunoSEQ multiplex PCR. The table records fewer than 85,000 clones, 80% to 85% of them present only once. Trimming stripped 3 bases from V and 2 bases from J, with 12 bases between. The CDR3 consists of 14 residues. Germline assignment: CDR1 SGDLS and CDR2 YYNGEE. For this clone: Its target is unknown.

Notes on the study in general: The cohort had few patients with full blood and tumor sets.

V usage is TRBV9 and J usage is TRBJ2-7; tentative D call: TRBD2 (5 bases). This TCR was recovered from a human donor with glioblastoma. The sequencing used blood, collected before dendritic cell vaccination. CDR3 amino acids: CASSAGLTTYEQYF. The CDR3 bases are TGTGCCAGCAGCGCAGGACTTACCACCTACGAGCAGTACTTC.